These 26 T cell receptor beta chains came from one sample sequenced in a study of beta chain features in type 1 diabetes. All of the isolated RNA was reverse transcribed, so expressed TCRB transcripts were sequenced. Profiling relied on immunoSEQ multiplex PCR, and the TCRdb table lists in-frame clones only, not all of them. The table has about 410,000 clones, 11% to 15% seen once; the top ten hold 0.03% to 0.04%. What was sequenced was naive CD4+ T cells from blood. The receptors stem from a man aged 30 to 39 in good health.

V usage is TRBV30 and J usage is TRBJ1-5; no firm D call. The V end lost 0 bases, the J end lost 3 bases, and 9 bases lay between the germline ends. The CDR3 consists of 14 residues. Germline lookup yields CDR1 GTSNPN and CDR2 SVGIG (reference sequence). The CDR3 DNA follows: TGTGCCTGGAGTGTATCTGTAAACAATCAGCCCCAGCATTTT. This gives the protein CAWSVSVNNQPQHF.

V and J are TRBV7-2 and TRBJ2-3; possible D gene TRBD2, 6 bases. The V end lost 1 base, the J end lost 2 bases, and 13 bases lay between the germline ends. The germline V gene has CDR1 SGHTA and CDR2 FQGNSA. The CDR3 runs 16 residues. This CDR3 reads CASSLGLRRDTDTQYF. CDR3 nucleotides: TGTGCCAGCAGCTTAGGTTTGCGGAGGGACACAGATACGCAGTATTTT. Based on the CDR3 plus reference TRBV7-2 and TRBJ2-3, the full variable domain is GAGVSQSPSNKVTEKGKDVELRCDPISGHTALYWYRQSLGQGLEFLIYFQGNSAPDKSGLPSDRFSAERTGGSVSTLTIQRTQQEDSAVYLCASSLGLRRDTDTQYFGPGTRLTVL.

In this sample, this clone turned up many times. The chain couples TRBV7-9 to TRBJ2-1; no reliable D call. The CDR3 consists of 12 residues. The germline V gene has CDR1 SEHNR and CDR2 FQNEAQ (reference sequence). The V end was cut by 1 base, the J end by 7 bases, with 5 bases between. Here the CDR3 DNA reads TGTGCCAGCAGCTTAGTGGGGAATGAGCAGTTCTTC. Encoded protein: CASSLVGNEQFF.

This clone showed up just a few times. The V call is TRBV7-2, the J call TRBJ1-2, with 8 bases identical to TRBD1. The junction had 8 bases not matched to a gene; V was cut back by 4 bases and J by 7 bases. Germline loops: CDR1 SGHTA, CDR2 FQGNSA. This CDR3 contains 14 residues. The DNA of the CDR3 is TGTGCCAGCAGCTCCAGGGGGCGCAAGGGTGGCTACACCTTC. It specifies CASSSRGRKGGYTF.

This clone was seen a few times. V gene TRBV9 combines with J gene TRBJ2-7; possible D gene TRBD2, 6 bases. Germline loops: CDR1 SGDLS, CDR2 YYNGEE. V lost 0 bases, J lost 7 bases, and 17 bases lay in between. The CDR3 contains 15 residues. The CDR3 here is CASSVGVAGQAEQYF. Here the CDR3 DNA reads TGTGCCAGCAGCGTAGGGGTCGCGGGGCAGGCTGAGCAGTACTTC.

This clone was seen a handful of times. The rearrangement joins TRBV30 to TRBJ2-3, with 10 positions matching TRBD2. The V gene's germline CDR1 is GTSNPN and CDR2 SVGIG (reference sequence). The CDR3 is 15 amino acids. V shed 4 bases and J 2 bases; nucleotides not matched to a gene: 6. CDR3 amino acids: CAWTRTSGSTDTQYF. CDR3 nucleotides: TGTGCCTGGACCCGGACTAGCGGATCCACAGATACGCAGTATTTT.

This clone came up a few times. Other DNA sequences in this sample translate to the same CDR3. The chain employs TRBV7-2 and TRBJ2-5; the D is unclear. The ends were cut back, 1 base at V and 4 bases at J, with 7 bases in the middle. The CDR3 sequence is 13 residues long. The germline V gene has CDR1 SGHTA and CDR2 FQGNSA. In DNA, the CDR3 is TGTGCCAGCAGCTTAGGTACGGGAGAGACCCAGTACTTC. Translating it yields CASSLGTGETQYF.

The gene calls are TRBV27 and TRBJ1-2; 8 nucleotides align to TRBD1. This CDR3 is 20 amino acids long. The junction had 23 bases not matched to a gene; V was cut back by 4 bases and J by 4 bases. Per the germline V gene, CDR1 is MNHEY and CDR2 is SMNVEV (reference sequence). The CDR3 coding sequence is TGTGCCAGCAGTTATCGCCAAAGTAATAAGACCAGGGGGCATCGCTATGGCTACACCTTC. Translating it yields CASSYRQSNKTRGHRYGYTF.

This clone was seen a few times. The V and J genes are TRBV30 and TRBJ1-2, with a tentative D call TRBD1 (5 bases). CDR3 size: 11 residues. Germline V CDR1 and CDR2: GTSNPN, SVGIG (reference sequence). V shed 5 bases and J shed 8 bases, with 12 bases lying between them. CDR3 nucleotide sequence: TGTGCCTGGGGGCAGGGAGGCGGCTACACCTTC. Translated: CAWGQGGGYTF.

This clone was observed a few times. The V gene is TRBV9, the J gene TRBJ2-3; D gene uncertain. The V and J ends lost 0 bases and 1 base respectively, with 9 bases between them. CDR3 length: 15 residues. Germline CDR1 is SGDLS and CDR2 is YYNGEE. CDR3 nucleotides: TGTGCCAGCAGCGTAGCGGCTGGGGGCACAGATACGCAGTATTTT. Translation gives CASSVAAGGTDTQYF.

This clone has a handful of counts. The chain couples TRBV7-2 to TRBJ2-7, with D maybe TRBD2 (5 bases). The CDR3 runs 14 residues. Looked up from germline, CDR1 is SGHTA and CDR2 is FQGNSA. Trimming pared 1 base from V and 9 bases from J, leaving 16 bases between. The CDR3 loop reads CASSLGPEGTRQYV. CDR3 DNA sequence: TGTGCCAGCAGCTTAGGGCCAGAGGGTACGAGGCAGTACGTC.

The CDR3: CASSQGDSPISTDTQYF. DNA of the CDR3: TGTGCCAGCTCACAAGGGGACAGTCCGATTAGCACAGATACGCAGTATTTT. The V call is TRBV18, the J call TRBJ2-3; 7 bases line up with TRBD1. This CDR3 contains 17 residues. V shed 4 bases and J 0 bases; nucleotides not matched to a gene: 10. Germline CDR1 and CDR2: KGHSH and LQKENI.

This clone was recorded a few times. The V call is TRBV7-9, the J call TRBJ1-1; perhaps TRBD1 as D (6 bases). The V gene's germline CDR1 is SEHNR and CDR2 FQNEAQ (reference sequence). This CDR3 comprises 13 residues. Trimming pared 3 bases from V and 7 bases from J, leaving 12 bases between. Written as DNA, the CDR3 is TGTGCCAGCAGCTTTGACAGGATGCTTGAAGCTTTCTTT. Its protein is CASSFDRMLEAFF.

This chain joins TRBV28 and TRBJ2-5; either TRBD1 or TRBD2 may fit D (5 bases each). The CDR3 is made up of 15 amino acids. Germline CDR1 MDHEN, CDR2 SYDVKM. The V gene lost 6 bases and the J gene lost 5 bases, with 19 bases spanning the gap. CDR3 amino acids: CASSLRDPGRETQYF. In DNA form, the CDR3 reads TGTGCCAGCAGCCTCCGGGACCCAGGACGCGAGACCCAGTACTTC.

This clone was counted between two and nine times. This sample also contains other DNA sequences that code for the same CDR3. V is TRBV9 and J is TRBJ1-1; D uncertain. The germline V gene has CDR1 SGDLS and CDR2 YYNGEE. This CDR3 has 13 residues. V was trimmed by 0 bases and J by 0 bases, leaving 3 bases between them. The CDR3 here is CASSVAVNTEAFF. CDR3 coding DNA: TGTGCCAGCAGCGTAGCAGTGAACACTGAAGCTTTCTTT.

This clone was picked up a small number of times. The same CDR3 is also encoded by other DNA sequences in this sample. The chain uses TRBV20-1 and TRBJ2-5, with D perhaps TRBD1 or TRBD2 (5 bases each). CDR3 length: 10 residues. From germline, CDR1 is DFQATT and CDR2 SNEGSKA (reference sequence). The V end was cut by 6 bases, the J end by 5 bases, with 7 bases between. As DNA, the CDR3 is TGCAGTGCCGAGGGGGAGACCCAGTACTTC. This translates into CSAEGETQYF.

The chain joins TRBV7-3 to TRBJ2-1; 10 bases align to TRBD2. Germline V lookup: CDR1 SGHTA, CDR2 FQGTGA. J was trimmed by 6 bases and V by 8 bases; bases with no gene match: 7. There are 14 residues in the CDR3. The CDR3 sequence: CASAVSSGSNEQFF. The CDR3 bases are TGTGCCAGCGCAGTCTCTAGCGGGAGCAATGAGCAGTTCTTC. The full variable domain, rest sourced from reference TRBV7-3 and TRBJ2-1, is GAGVSQTPSNKVTEKGKYVELRCDPISGHTALYWYRQSLGQGPEFLIYFQGTGAADDSGLPNDRFFAVRPEGSVSTLKIQRTERGDSAVYLCASAVSSGSNEQFFGPGTRLTVL.

The gene calls are TRBV4-1 and TRBJ1-5; 8 positions match TRBD1. V dropped 1 base and J dropped 1; count of bases not matched to a gene: 0. This CDR3 is 15 amino acids long. Germline CDR1 and CDR2: MGHRA and YSYEKL. The CDR3 region has the DNA TGCGCCAGCAGCCAAGGGACAGGGAGCAATCAGCCCCAGCATTTT. Its translation: CASSQGTGSNQPQHF.

The chain is built from TRBV5-1 and TRBJ2-1; 9 nucleotides line up with TRBD2. V shed 3 bases and J 5 bases; nucleotides not matched to a gene: 6. CDR3 size: 15 residues. Germline V CDR1 and CDR2: SGHRS, YFSETQ. The CDR3 sequence: CASSSGSGSHNEQFF. The CDR3 bases are TGCGCCAGCAGCTCGGGTAGCGGGAGCCACAATGAGCAGTTCTTC.

The V call is TRBV7-8, the J call TRBJ2-1; 7 bases agree with TRBD2. Germline lookup yields CDR1 SGHVS and CDR2 FQNEAQ. This CDR3 is built from 17 residues. J was trimmed by 0 bases and V by 3 bases; bases with no gene match: 8. Written as DNA, the CDR3 is TGTGCCAGCAGCTTTAGCCCTGGCGGGAGCTCCTACAATGAGCAGTTCTTC. Translation: CASSFSPGGSSYNEQFF.

The table lists this clone with a few counts. The chain employs TRBV7-9 and TRBJ2-3; 9 nucleotides agree with TRBD2. The CDR3 consists of 17 residues. V trimming: 0 bases; J trimming: 1 base; junction bases outside the gene matches: 5. Germline CDR1 and CDR2: SEHNR and FQNEAQ (reference sequence). CDR3 nucleotide sequence: TGTGCCAGCAGCTTAGCTAGCGGGGGCCTACGCACAGATACGCAGTATTTT. Its translation: CASSLASGGLRTDTQYF.

A few counts support this clone. The chain joins TRBV7-9 to TRBJ2-1; the match to TRBD2 covers 7 bases. Trimming took 5 bases from V and 5 from J; bases not matched to a gene: 12. The CDR3 covers 16 residues. The V gene's germline CDR1 is SEHNR and CDR2 FQNEAQ (reference sequence). CDR3 in DNA: TGTGCCAGCAGCGGAACCCTAGCGGACCTCCACAATGAGCAGTTCTTC. Amino acids: CASSGTLADLHNEQFF.

There are a few counts of this clone. The J gene is TRBJ1-2, the V gene TRBV27, with D unclear. The CDR3 spans 14 residues. CDR1 is MNHEY and CDR2 is SMNVEV in the germline V gene (reference sequence). Between the trimmed V and J ends, which lost 0 bases and 7 bases, there was a span of 12 bases. CDR3 loop: CASSLSAGDIGYTF. The CDR3 nucleotides are TGTGCCAGCAGTTTATCGGCAGGTGATATTGGCTACACCTTC.

This chain connects TRBV18 to TRBJ2-2; 10 nucleotides agree with TRBD2. The CDR3 is 15 residues long. The germline gives CDR1 KGHSH, CDR2 LQKENI. V lost 6 bases and J lost 6; bases outside the gene matches: 7. The CDR3 reads CASSPSGSRSGELFF. The CDR3 DNA reads as TGTGCCAGCTCGCCTAGCGGGAGTCGGTCCGGGGAGCTGTTTTTT.

The table lists this clone with a few counts. The chain combines TRBV9 with TRBJ2-7; 9 positions agree with TRBD2. Germline CDR1 SGDLS, CDR2 YYNGEE. The CDR3 totals 15 residues. With V trimmed by 2 bases and J by 0 bases, 3 bases remained unmatched. Written as DNA, the CDR3 is TGTGCCAGCAGCGTTAGCGGGGGCAGCTCCTACGAGCAGTACTTC. It is translated as CASSVSGGSSYEQYF.

V and J are TRBV7-2 and TRBJ2-1; no definite D call. CDR3 length equals 13 residues. V was trimmed by 6 bases and J by 2 bases, leaving 8 bases between them. The germline V gene encodes CDR1 SGHTA and CDR2 FQGNSA. The chain's CDR3 is CASRRETYNEQFF. CDR3 DNA sequence: TGTGCCAGCAGACGCGAAACCTACAATGAGCAGTTCTTC. The full variable domain, its missing parts supplied by reference TRBV7-2 and TRBJ2-1, is GAGVSQSPSNKVTEKGKDVELRCDPISGHTALYWYRQSLGQGLEFLIYFQGNSAPDKSGLPSDRFSAERTGGSVSTLTIQRTQQEDSAVYLCASRRETYNEQFFGPGTRLTVL.